Listed here are 30 T cell receptor beta chains from one sample, sequenced in a study of blood T cells in healthy people across ages. Using a J-beta primer mix together with a sample-barcoded 5' primer, a second PCR was run for roughly 6 to 12 cycles. TCRdb used MiXCR to reprocess the 5' RACE reads, holding one entry per CDR3 protein. The sample includes some 1.1 million distinct CDR3 sequences, more than 30% of them seen just once. Material for sequencing was blood. The source is a man aged 18-30 years in good health.

This clonotype was detected a few times. This chain joins TRBV4-3 and TRBJ2-7, with TRBD1 as a possible D gene (5 bases). Per the germline V gene, CDR1 is LGHNA and CDR2 is YSLEER. The CDR3 sequence is 14 residues long. The ends were cut back, 0 bases at V and 2 bases at J, with 8 bases in the middle. The CDR3 DNA follows: TGCGCCAGCAGCCAAGATGACAGAACCTACGAGCAGTACTTC. Translated: CASSQDDRTYEQYF.

The chain carries TRBV7-2 and TRBJ1-1; D ambiguous. The CDR3 has 14 amino acids. The germline V gene encodes CDR1 SGHTA and CDR2 FQGNSA. Trimming cost V 5 bases and J 1 base, with 11 bases left between them. This chain's CDR3 is CASSPPPRNTEAFF. In DNA form, the CDR3 reads TGTGCCAGCAGCCCCCCCCCGCGGAACACTGAAGCTTTCTTT.

This clonotype has a count of ten or more. The chain has TRBV10-3 and TRBJ1-2; D is undetermined. The CDR3 spans 13 residues. Germline V gene lookup returns CDR1 ENHRY and CDR2 SYGVKD. Between the trimmed V and J ends, which lost 3 bases and 6 bases, there was a span of 11 bases. The CDR3 protein is CAISDLASNGYTF. Here the CDR3 DNA reads TGTGCCATCAGTGATTTGGCATCGAATGGCTACACCTTC.

The chain couples TRBV12-3 or TRBV12-4 to TRBJ2-1, with D perhaps TRBD1 (5 bases). This CDR3 is 13 amino acids long. Trimming shortened V by 5 bases and J by 6 bases, and 11 bases separated the two germline ends. The CDR3 DNA follows: TGTGCCAGCAGTCCCACCCAGGGCAATGAGCAGTTCTTC. It translates to CASSPTQGNEQFF.

This clonotype was counted a few times. This chain links TRBV7-9 with TRBJ2-1; TRBD2 aligns across 13 bases. Unmatched junction bases numbered 7, after V lost 4 bases and J lost 4 bases. There are 17 residues in the CDR3. Germline CDR1 SEHNR, CDR2 FQNEAQ (reference sequence). The CDR3 loop reads CASSSPRTSGGYNEQFF. CDR3 coding DNA: TGTGCCAGCAGCTCACCCCGGACTAGCGGGGGTTACAATGAGCAGTTCTTC.

The chain recombines TRBV2 with TRBJ2-2; 11 bases align to TRBD2. The germline CDR1 and CDR2 sequences are SNHLY and FYNNEI. Germline trimming cut 6 bases from V and 3 bases from J; bases unmatched to any gene: 3. The CDR3 has 15 amino acids. DNA for the CDR3: TGTGCCAGCAGGAAACTAGCGGGGGACACCGGGGAGCTGTTTTTT. This gives the protein CASRKLAGDTGELFF.

The chain is built from TRBV20-1 and TRBJ1-3; perhaps TRBD1 as D (5 bases). V lost 1 base and J 0 bases, leaving 13 bases between the germline ends. Germline assignment: CDR1 DFQATT and CDR2 SNEGSKA (reference sequence). The CDR3 runs 16 residues. In DNA form, the CDR3 reads TGCAGTGCTAGAGCCCCGATAGACAGCTCTGGAAACACCATATATTTT. Translated, it gives CSARAPIDSSGNTIYF.

The chain carries TRBV4-1 and TRBJ2-1; tentatively, D is TRBD2 (7 bases). The CDR3 runs 17 residues. Germline-derived CDR1 and CDR2 are MGHRA and YSYEKL. V was pared by 3 bases and J by 7 bases, with 22 bases between. CDR3 in DNA: TGCGCCAGCAGCCATTCCGAGGGGAGGGGGGCTAGGAATGAGCAGTTCTTC. Its translation is CASSHSEGRGARNEQFF.

This clonotype has a handful of counts. The genes are TRBV6-2 or TRBV6-3 and TRBJ2-3; D tentatively fits TRBD1 or TRBD2 (5 bases each). Germline V lookup: CDR1 MNHEY, CDR2 SVGEGT. Trimming removed 0 bases from V and 4 bases from J, with 11 bases in between. The CDR3 consists of 15 residues. CDR3 region: CASSYSGVRADTQYF. CDR3 nucleotide sequence: TGTGCCAGCAGTTACTCGGGGGTTCGGGCAGATACGCAGTATTTT.

This clonotype is a singleton in its sample. The V gene is TRBV6-2 or TRBV6-3, the J gene TRBJ1-2; 7 nucleotides align to TRBD1. V dropped 6 bases and J dropped 6; count of bases not matched to a gene: 7. The CDR3 loop spans 13 amino acids. Looked up from germline, CDR1 is MNHEY and CDR2 is SVGEGT. The chain's CDR3 is CASSRQGEDGYTF. Here the CDR3 DNA reads TGTGCCAGCAGCCGACAGGGTGAGGATGGCTACACCTTC.

With regard to this clonotype: With a much larger clone just one base away, this may be a read error. The chain is built from TRBV10-3 and TRBJ2-1, with unresolved D. Germline CDR1 ENHRY, CDR2 SYGVKD. The CDR3 has 13 residues. The CDR3 loop is CAIGDRTYNEQFF. In DNA form, the CDR3 reads TGTGCCATCGGTGACCGGACCTACAATGAGCAGTTCTTC.

With respect to this clonotype: One end of the junction varies from germline; a read error may be responsible. V is TRBV12-3 or TRBV12-4 and J is TRBJ2-3; unclear D gene. The CDR3 runs to 12 residues. CDR3 nucleotides: TGTACCAGCACCCCTCTCACAGATACGCAGTATTTT. This gives the protein CTSTPLTDTQYF.

This rearrangement joins TRBV13 to TRBJ1-3, with a possible D match to TRBD1 (5 bases). V shed 2 bases and J shed 7 bases, with 18 bases lying between them. Germline loops: CDR1 PRHDT, CDR2 FYEKMQ (reference sequence). The CDR3 is 16 residues long. CDR3 protein: CASSLSPSGGVNTIYF. The DNA for the CDR3 is TGTGCCAGCAGCTTAAGCCCCAGTGGGGGGGTCAACACCATATATTTT. Complete variable domain (other parts from reference TRBV13 and TRBJ1-3): AAGVIQSPRHLIKEKRETATLKCYPIPRHDTVYWYQQGPGQDPQFLISFYEKMQSDKGSIPDRFSAQQFSDYHSELNMSSLELGDSALYFCASSLSPSGGVNTIYFGEGSWLTVV.

This rearrangement joins TRBV12-3 or TRBV12-4 to TRBJ2-3; a weak D match, TRBD1 (5 bases). This CDR3 region has 15 residues. Trimming took off 6 bases at V and 4 bases at J, with 17 bases between the two ends. The CDR3 DNA reads as TGTGCCAGCAGGTTTTCTTCCCAGGGCTCAGATACGCAGTATTTT. As protein: CASRFSSQGSDTQYF.

About this clonotype: The junction departs from the called germline gene at one end, perhaps through a read error. The chain employs TRBV12-3 or TRBV12-4 and TRBJ1-2; D is undetermined. CDR3 length: 12 residues. CDR3 residues: CVSSLSGGGYTF. In nucleotides, the CDR3 is TGTGTCAGCAGTTTATCTGGCGGGGGCTACACCTTC.

J is TRBJ2-1 and V is TRBV27; 11 nucleotides line up with TRBD2. The CDR3 length is 18 residues. V shed 3 bases and J 0 bases; nucleotides not matched to a gene: 7. Germline CDR1 reads MNHEY; CDR2 reads SMNVEV (reference sequence). In DNA form, the CDR3 reads TGTGCCAGCAGTTTGTCGGGACTAGCGGTTAACTCCTACAATGAGCAGTTCTTC. Amino acid sequence: CASSLSGLAVNSYNEQFF.

The genes are TRBV7-9 and TRBJ2-5; 7 bases fit TRBD1. Germline loops: CDR1 SEHNR, CDR2 FQNEAQ (reference sequence). This CDR3 has 14 amino acids. The J segment lost 5 bases and the V segment lost 5 bases, leaving 8 bases of the junction unmatched. CDR3 amino acids: CASSGTGVVETQYF. The DNA of the CDR3 is TGTGCCAGCAGCGGCACAGGGGTTGTCGAGACCCAGTACTTC.

This clonotype was observed a few times. The genes are TRBV6-6 and TRBJ2-3; 7 positions match TRBD1. The V gene end was trimmed by 0 bases and the J gene end by 1 base; junction bases not matched to a gene: 4. Germline values: CDR1 MNHNY, CDR2 SVGAGI (reference sequence). This CDR3 contains 16 residues. DNA of the CDR3: TGTGCCAGCAGTTACTCAGGGGGCATGGGCACAGATACGCAGTATTTT. This sequence encodes CASSYSGGMGTDTQYF.

The chain links TRBV12-3 or TRBV12-4 to TRBJ2-7; 8 nucleotides match TRBD2. The ends lost 6 bases at V and 7 bases at J; junction bases unmatched: 5. This CDR3 comprises 12 residues. CDR3 residues: CASRRGGGEQYF. CDR3 in DNA: TGTGCCAGCAGACGGGGGGGCGGTGAGCAGTACTTC.

The DNA of the CDR3 is TGCAGTGCTAGATCCGGGCTTGCCGGGGAGCTGTTTTTT. Translation: CSARSGLAGELFF. V gene TRBV20-1 combines with J gene TRBJ2-2; D not certain. The CDR3 loop spans 13 amino acids. In germline, CDR1 is DFQATT, CDR2 SNEGSKA (reference sequence). V dropped 2 bases and J dropped 6 bases, with 10 bases sitting between them.

Comments on this clonotype: Germline and junction disagree at one end, which may indicate a read error. The chain combines TRBV27 with TRBJ2-1; the match to TRBD2 covers 10 bases. Germline-derived CDR1 and CDR2 are MNHEY and SMNVEV (reference sequence). The CDR3 has 16 residues. The CDR3 DNA sequence: TGTGCCAGCAGGACTTCAGGGACTAGCGTCTACAATGAGCGGTTCTTC. It specifies CASRTSGTSVYNERFF.

This clonotype was counted between two and nine times. The rearrangement joins TRBV7-8 to TRBJ1-1; 7 nucleotides line up with TRBD1. In germline, CDR1 is SGHVS, CDR2 FQNEAQ. J was trimmed by 2 bases and V by 6 bases; bases with no gene match: 9. This CDR3 comprises 15 residues. The CDR3 DNA reads TGTGCCAGCAGTTCTGAGACAGGGTTAAACACTGAAGCTTTCTTT. It translates to CASSSETGLNTEAFF.

This chain links TRBV4-1 with TRBJ1-2, with TRBD1 as a possible D gene (5 bases). The CDR3 has 15 amino acids. Trimming took off 2 bases at V and 4 bases at J, with 14 bases between the two ends. The germline CDR1 and CDR2 sequences are MGHRA and YSYEKL. CDR3 residues: CASSQPLGTLYGYTF. The CDR3 DNA sequence: TGCGCCAGCAGCCAACCACTCGGGACTCTCTATGGCTACACCTTC.

The J gene is TRBJ1-2, the V gene TRBV7-9; weak D call: TRBD1 (6 bases). CDR1 is SEHNR, CDR2 FQNEAQ, per germline (reference sequence). CDR3 length: 16 amino acids. The V end was cut by 3 bases, the J end by 4 bases, with 18 bases between. In nucleotides, the CDR3 is TGTGCCAGCAGCTTGGGGGGGGCAGCGACAATCTATGGCTACACCTTC. This gives the protein CASSLGGAATIYGYTF.

This clonotype appeared a few times. V and J are TRBV4-1 and TRBJ2-7; D remains ambiguous. V lost 1 base and J lost 1, with 8 bases in between. CDR3 length: 14 amino acids. Germline assignment: CDR1 MGHRA and CDR2 YSYEKL. The CDR3 DNA is TGCGCCAGCAGCCAAGGAGCCCATTCCTACGAGCAGTACTTC. Translating it yields CASSQGAHSYEQYF.

The chain carries TRBV6-2 or TRBV6-3 and TRBJ2-5, with 9 bases matching TRBD1. The end of the DNA is better explained by TRBJ2-7, so the J call may be wrong. The CDR3 has 15 amino acids. Germline V gene sequence: CDR1 MNHEY, CDR2 SVGEGT. Here the CDR3 reads CASSPRDREPYEQYF. CDR3 nucleotides: TGTGCCAGCAGCCCGCGGGACAGGGAGCCCTACGAGCAGTACTTC.

The chain carries TRBV3-1 and TRBJ2-3; the match to TRBD2 covers 12 bases. The V gene end was trimmed by 2 bases and the J gene end by 2 bases; junction bases not matched to a gene: 2. CDR3 length: 16 residues. The germline gives CDR1 LGHDT, CDR2 YNNKEL (reference sequence). CDR3 in DNA: TGTGCCAGCAGCCAAACTAGCGGGGGGAACACAGATACGCAGTATTTT. It is translated as CASSQTSGGNTDTQYF.

J is TRBJ2-2 and V is TRBV7-2; TRBD2 matches at 11 bases. The CDR3 covers 18 residues. The V gene's germline CDR1 is SGHTA and CDR2 FQGNSA. Unmatched junction bases numbered 6, after V lost 1 base and J lost 2 bases. Here the CDR3 DNA reads TGTGCCAGCAGCTTAGGGTCGGGACTAGCGGTAAACACCGGGGAGCTGTTTTTT. It translates to CASSLGSGLAVNTGELFF.

This chain joins TRBV12-3 or TRBV12-4 and TRBJ2-1; either TRBD1 or TRBD2 may fit D (5 bases each). The CDR3 sequence is 15 residues long. V shed 5 bases and J shed 7 bases, with 18 bases lying between them. The CDR3 nucleotides read TGTGCCAGCAGTCAACCGGGACCCCCTGGGAATGAGCAGTTCTTC. Translated: CASSQPGPPGNEQFF.

As for this clonotype: A read error may explain this, as a much larger clone is one base away. The chain recombines TRBV6-6 with TRBJ2-7; D may be TRBD1 or TRBD2 (5 bases each). The ends were cut back, 6 bases at V and 1 base at J, with 13 bases in the middle. Germline assignment: CDR1 MNHNY and CDR2 SVGAGI (reference sequence). CDR3 length: 14 amino acids. The CDR3 here is CASRAGTHSYEQYF. The CDR3 DNA reads as TGTGCCAGCAGGGCAGGGACGCATTCCTACGAGCAGTACTTC.